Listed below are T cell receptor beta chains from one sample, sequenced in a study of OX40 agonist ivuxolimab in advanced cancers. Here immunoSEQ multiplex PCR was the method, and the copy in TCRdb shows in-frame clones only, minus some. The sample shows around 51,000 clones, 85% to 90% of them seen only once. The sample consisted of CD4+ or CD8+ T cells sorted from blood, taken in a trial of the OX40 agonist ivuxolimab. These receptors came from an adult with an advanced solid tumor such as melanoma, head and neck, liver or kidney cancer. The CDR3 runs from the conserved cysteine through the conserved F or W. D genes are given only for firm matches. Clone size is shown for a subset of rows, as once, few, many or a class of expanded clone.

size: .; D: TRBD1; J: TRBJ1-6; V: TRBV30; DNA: TGTGCCTGGGGACGGGGACAGGGTAATTCACCCCTCCACTTT; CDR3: CAWGRGQGNSPLHF
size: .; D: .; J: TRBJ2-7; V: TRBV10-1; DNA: TGCGCCAGCAGTGATGGTCCGGGGGAGCAGTACTTC; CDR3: CASSDGPGEQYF
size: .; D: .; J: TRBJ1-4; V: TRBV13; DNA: TGTGCCAGCAGCTTCCGGACAACTAATGAAAAACTGTTTTTT; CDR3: CASSFRTTNEKLFF
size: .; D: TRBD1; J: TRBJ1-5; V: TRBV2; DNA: TGTGCCAGCACCGGGACAGGGGGTTTCAATCAGCCCCAGCATTTT; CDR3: CASTGTGGFNQPQHF
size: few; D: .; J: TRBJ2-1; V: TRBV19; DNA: TGTGCCAGTAGTAAGCAGGCCGGGACCCCCGCAGGTGAGCAGTTCTTC; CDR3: CASSKQAGTPAGEQFF
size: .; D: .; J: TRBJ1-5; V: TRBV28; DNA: TGTGCCAGCCACAGTAACAGTCAGCCCCAGCATTTT; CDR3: CASHSNSQPQHF
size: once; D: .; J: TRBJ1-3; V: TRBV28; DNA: TGTGCCAGCAGTCCCGGAGGGTCTGGAAACACCATATATTTT; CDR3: CASSPGGSGNTIYF
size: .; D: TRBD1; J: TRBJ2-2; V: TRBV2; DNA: TGTGCCAGCACAGGGGGCTATAACACCGGGGAGCTGTTTTTT; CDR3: CASTGGYNTGELFF
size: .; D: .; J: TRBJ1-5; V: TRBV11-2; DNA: TGTGCCAGCAGCTTTTTGGGCCATAGCAATCAGCCCCAGCATTTT; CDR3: CASSFLGHSNQPQHF
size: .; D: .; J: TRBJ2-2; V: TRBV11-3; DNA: TGTGCCAGCAGCCCGTCAGGGGTTCGGTACACCGGGGAGCTGTTTTTT; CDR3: CASSPSGVRYTGELFF
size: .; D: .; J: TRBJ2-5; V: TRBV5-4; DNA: TGTGCCAGCAGCTTGGGTGGACAAGAGACCCAGTACTTC; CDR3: CASSLGGQETQYF
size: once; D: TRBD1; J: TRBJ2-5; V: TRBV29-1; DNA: TGCAGCGGCGGACAGGAGAAAGAGACCCAGTACTTC; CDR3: CSGGQEKETQYF
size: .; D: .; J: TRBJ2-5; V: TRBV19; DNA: TGTGCCAGTAGCGTGAGGGCGGAGACCCAGTACTTC; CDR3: CASSVRAETQYF
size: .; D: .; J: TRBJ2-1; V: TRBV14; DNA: TGTGCCAGCAGCCAAGATGGCCCGCAGGGGCTATTAAAGAGCTCCTACAATGAGCAGTTCTTC; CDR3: CASSQDGPQGLLKSSYNEQFF
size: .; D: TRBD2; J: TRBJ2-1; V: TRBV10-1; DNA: TGCGCCAGCAGTGAGTGGGGGGGGTCTGATGAGCAGTTCTTC; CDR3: CASSEWGGSDEQFF
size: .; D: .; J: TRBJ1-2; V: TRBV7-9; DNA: TGTGCCAGCAGCTTAGGGACCGCCGCTAGTGGCTACACCTTC; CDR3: CASSLGTAASGYTF
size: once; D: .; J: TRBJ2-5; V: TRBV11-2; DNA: TGTGCCAGCAGCTTTGGGCTCCGGGAGACCCAGTACTTC; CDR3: CASSFGLRETQYF
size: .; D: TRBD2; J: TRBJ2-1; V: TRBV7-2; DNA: TGTGCCAGCAGCCGGGGGGGTAGCGTGAGTGAGCAGTTCTTC; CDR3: CASSRGGSVSEQFF
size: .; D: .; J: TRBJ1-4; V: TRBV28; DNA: TGTGCCAGCAGCGCATATCAGGGGTTGGAAAAACTGTTTTTT; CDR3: CASSAYQGLEKLFF
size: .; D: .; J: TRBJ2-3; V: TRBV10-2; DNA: TGCGCCAGCAGCGGTGGGGGCATAGGGGGTCCAGATACGCAGTATTTT; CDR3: CASSGGGIGGPDTQYF
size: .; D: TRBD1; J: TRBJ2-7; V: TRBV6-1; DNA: TGTGCCAGCAGTGGGGACAGGGGGGTTGACGAGCAGTACTTC; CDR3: CASSGDRGVDEQYF
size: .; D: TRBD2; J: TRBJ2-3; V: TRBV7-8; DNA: TGTGCCAGCAGCTTAGTTTGGGGGGGGGAAATCACAGATACGCAGTATTTT; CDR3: CASSLVWGGEITDTQYF
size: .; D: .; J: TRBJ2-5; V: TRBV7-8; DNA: TGTGCCAGCAGCTTAGGACGGGCCCAAGAGACCCAGTACTTC; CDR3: CASSLGRAQETQYF
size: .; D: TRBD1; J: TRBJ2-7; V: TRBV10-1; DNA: TGCGCCAGCAGTGAGTGGACAGGGGAGAACGAGCAGTACTTC; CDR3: CASSEWTGENEQYF
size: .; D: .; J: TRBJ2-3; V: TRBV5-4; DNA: TGTGCCAGCAGCTTAGCAGATACGCAGTATTTT; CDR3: CASSLADTQYF
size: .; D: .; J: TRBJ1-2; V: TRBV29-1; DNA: TGCAGCGTTCTGTCAGGGGACTATGGCTACACCTTC; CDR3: CSVLSGDYGYTF
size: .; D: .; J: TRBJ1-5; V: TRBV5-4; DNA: TGTGCCAGCAGCTCGGGCTATAGCAATCAGCCCCAGCATTTT; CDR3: CASSSGYSNQPQHF
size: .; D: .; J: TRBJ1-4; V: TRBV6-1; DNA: TGTGCCAGCAGTTTAAATGAAAAACTGTTTTTT; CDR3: CASSLNEKLFF
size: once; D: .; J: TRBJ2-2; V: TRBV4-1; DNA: TGCGCCAGCAGCCAGTACTCGGTAGCGGTTAACACCGGGGAGCTGTTTTTT; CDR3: CASSQYSVAVNTGELFF
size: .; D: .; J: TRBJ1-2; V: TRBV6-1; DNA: TGTGCCAGCAGTGAAGTCAGGACAAGTTATGGCTACACCTTC; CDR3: CASSEVRTSYGYTF
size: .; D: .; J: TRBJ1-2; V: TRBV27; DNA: TGTGCCAGCAGTACTCGACAGACAGCTAACTATGGCTACACCTTC; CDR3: CASSTRQTANYGYTF
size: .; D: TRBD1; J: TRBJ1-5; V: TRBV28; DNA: TGTGCCAGCAGGGGGGGACAGAGCAATCAGCCCCAGCATTTT; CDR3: CASRGGQSNQPQHF
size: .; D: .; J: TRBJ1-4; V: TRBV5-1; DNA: TGCGCCAGCAGCTCGGGGTTTCGCAGTGAAAAACTGTTTTTT; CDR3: CASSSGFRSEKLFF
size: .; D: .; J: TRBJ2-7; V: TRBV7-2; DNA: TGTGCCAGCAGCTACGTGGGGGGACCCTACGAGCAGTACTTC; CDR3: CASSYVGGPYEQYF
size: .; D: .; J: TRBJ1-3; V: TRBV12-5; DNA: TGTGCTAGTGGTCCGGGGGGGTCTGGAAACACCATATATTTT; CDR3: CASGPGGSGNTIYF
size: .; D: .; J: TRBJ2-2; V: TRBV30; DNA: TGTGCCTGGACCTTTCTTAAGGGGACGGAGAACACCGGGGAGCTGTTTTTT; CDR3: CAWTFLKGTENTGELFF
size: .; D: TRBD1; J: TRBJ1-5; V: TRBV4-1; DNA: TGCGCCAGCAGCCTCTGGACAGGACGTAGCAATCAGCCCCAGCATTTT; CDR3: CASSLWTGRSNQPQHF
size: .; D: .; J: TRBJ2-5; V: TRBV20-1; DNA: TGCAGTGGCAGGGCGCAAGAGACCCAGTACTTC; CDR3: CSGRAQETQYF
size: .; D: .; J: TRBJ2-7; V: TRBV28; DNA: TGTGCCAGCAGTATACCCCCTCCCTCCTACGAGCAGTACTTC; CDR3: CASSIPPPSYEQYF